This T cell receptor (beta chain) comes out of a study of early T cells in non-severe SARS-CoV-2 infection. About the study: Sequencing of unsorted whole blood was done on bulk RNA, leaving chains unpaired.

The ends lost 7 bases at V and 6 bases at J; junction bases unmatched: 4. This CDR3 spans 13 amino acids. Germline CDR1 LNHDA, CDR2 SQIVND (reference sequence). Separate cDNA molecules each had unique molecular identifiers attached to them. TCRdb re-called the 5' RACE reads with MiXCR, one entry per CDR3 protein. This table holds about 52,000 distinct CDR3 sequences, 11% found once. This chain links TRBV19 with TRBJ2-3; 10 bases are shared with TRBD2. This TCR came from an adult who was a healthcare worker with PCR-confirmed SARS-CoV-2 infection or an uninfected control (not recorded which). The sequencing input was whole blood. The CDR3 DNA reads TGTGCCAGTACTACTAGCGGGATTGATACGCAGTATTTT. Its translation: CASTTSGIDTQYF.